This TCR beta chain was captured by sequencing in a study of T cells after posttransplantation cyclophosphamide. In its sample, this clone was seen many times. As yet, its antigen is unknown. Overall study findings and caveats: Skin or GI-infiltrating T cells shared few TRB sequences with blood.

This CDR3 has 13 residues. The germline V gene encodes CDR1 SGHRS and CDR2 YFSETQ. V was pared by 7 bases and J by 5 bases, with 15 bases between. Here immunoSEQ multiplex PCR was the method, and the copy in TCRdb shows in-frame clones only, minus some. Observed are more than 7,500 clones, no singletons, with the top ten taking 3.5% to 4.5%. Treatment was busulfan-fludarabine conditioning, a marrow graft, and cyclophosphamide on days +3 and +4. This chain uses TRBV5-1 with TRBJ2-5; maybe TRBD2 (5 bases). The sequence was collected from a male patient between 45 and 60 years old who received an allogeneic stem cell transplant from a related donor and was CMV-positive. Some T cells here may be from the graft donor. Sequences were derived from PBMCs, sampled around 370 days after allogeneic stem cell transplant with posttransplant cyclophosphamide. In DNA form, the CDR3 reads TGCGCCAGCTTCGTACCAGGCGGGGAGACCCAGTACTTC. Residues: CASFVPGGETQYF.